This TCR beta chain was obtained from a study of T cell responses to AZD1222 COVID-19 vaccine. For the study at large: Pooled in the analysis were second doses at about 4 or about 12 weeks. Study-wide points: Repertoires were obtained solely post-peak T cell response. Seropositive status at baseline applied to only five to seven AZD1222 recipients.

V was shortened by 2 bases and J by 6 bases, with 13 bases between the two germline ends. CDR3 size: 14 residues. CDR1 is SGHAT, CDR2 FQDESV, per germline (reference sequence). For this clone: The antigen is not known.

TCRdb's table, derived via immunoSEQ multiplex PCR, lists solely in-frame clones and lacks some. The sample lists about 190,000 clones, 90% to 95% seen once, with over 7.5% in the top ten. This clonotype was obtained from an adult in good health. Material: peripheral blood, obtained on day 0 of AZD1222 vaccination. This chain uses TRBV11-1 with TRBJ1-2, with D maybe TRBD1 (5 bases). CDR3 bases: TGTGCCAGCAGCTTATTAGGGGACCGGGATGGCTACACCTTC. It is translated as CASSLLGDRDGYTF.